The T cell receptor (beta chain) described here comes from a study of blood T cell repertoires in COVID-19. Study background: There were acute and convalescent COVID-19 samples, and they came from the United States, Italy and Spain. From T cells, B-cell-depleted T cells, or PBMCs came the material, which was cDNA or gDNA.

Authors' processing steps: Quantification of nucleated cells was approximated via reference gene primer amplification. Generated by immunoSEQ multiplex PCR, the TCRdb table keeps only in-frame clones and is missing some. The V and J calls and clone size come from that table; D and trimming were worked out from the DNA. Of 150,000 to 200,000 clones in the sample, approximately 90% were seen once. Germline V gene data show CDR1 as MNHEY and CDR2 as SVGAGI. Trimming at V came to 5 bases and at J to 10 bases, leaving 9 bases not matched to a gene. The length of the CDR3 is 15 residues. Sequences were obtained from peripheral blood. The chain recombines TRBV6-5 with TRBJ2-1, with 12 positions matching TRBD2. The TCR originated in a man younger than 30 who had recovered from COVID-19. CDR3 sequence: CASSQTGTSGHEQFF. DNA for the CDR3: TGTGCCAGCAGTCAAACCGGGACTAGCGGGCACGAGCAGTTCTTC.